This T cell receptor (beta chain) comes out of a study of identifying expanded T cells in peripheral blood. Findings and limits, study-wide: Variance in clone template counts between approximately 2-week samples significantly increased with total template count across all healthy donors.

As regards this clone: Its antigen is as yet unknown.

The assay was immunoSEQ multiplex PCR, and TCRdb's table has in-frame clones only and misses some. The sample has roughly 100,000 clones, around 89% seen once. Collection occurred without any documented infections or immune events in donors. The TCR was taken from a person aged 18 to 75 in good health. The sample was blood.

This CDR3 is CASILQGAGDTQYF. The CDR3 DNA reads TGTGCCAGCATACTACAGGGGGCGGGAGATACGCAGTATTTT. The gene calls are TRBV2 and TRBJ2-3; 9 bases map to TRBD1. Trimming cost V 7 bases and J 5 bases; bases outside gene matches: 7. Germline-derived CDR1 and CDR2 are SNHLY and FYNNEI. CDR3 length: 14 amino acids.